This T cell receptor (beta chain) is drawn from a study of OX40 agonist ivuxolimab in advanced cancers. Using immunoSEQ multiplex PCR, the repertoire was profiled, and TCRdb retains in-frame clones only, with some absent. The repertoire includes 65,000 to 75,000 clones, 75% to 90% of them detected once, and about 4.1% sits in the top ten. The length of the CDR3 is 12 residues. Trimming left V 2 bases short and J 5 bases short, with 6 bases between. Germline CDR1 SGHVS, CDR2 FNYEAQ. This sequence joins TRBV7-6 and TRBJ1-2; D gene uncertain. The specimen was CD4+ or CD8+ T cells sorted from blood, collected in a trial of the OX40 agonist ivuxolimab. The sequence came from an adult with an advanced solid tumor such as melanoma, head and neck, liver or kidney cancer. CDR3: CASSLNDYGYTF. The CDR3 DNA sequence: TGTGCCAGCAGCTTAAATGATTATGGCTACACCTTC.